This TCR beta chain was profiled in a study of OX40 agonist ivuxolimab in advanced cancers. Study-wide results and limits: The mean number of expanded clones was higher in CD8+ T cells than in CD4+.

Comments on this clone: The target antigen is unknown.

Method: immunoSEQ multiplex PCR; TCRdb's copy keeps in-frame clones and lacks some. This table holds tens of thousands of clones, about nine tenths found once. Autoimmune disease history or systemic immunosuppression barred patients. This material consisted of CD4+ or CD8+ T cells sorted from blood, taken in a trial of the OX40 agonist ivuxolimab. The source of this sequence is an adult with an advanced solid tumor such as melanoma, head and neck, liver or kidney cancer.

The DNA of the CDR3 is TGTGCCAGCAGCTCGAGCCGGGACAGGGTGATCTCTGGAAACACCATATATTTT. Encoded protein: CASSSSRDRVISGNTIYF. This sequence joins TRBV5-6 and TRBJ1-3; TRBD1 matches at 9 bases. Germline trimming cut 3 bases from V and 0 bases from J; bases unmatched to any gene: 10. From germline, CDR1 is SGHDT and CDR2 YYEEEE. The CDR3 has 18 amino acids.